A selection of T cell receptor beta chains follows, all from one sample in a study of T cells in Graves' hyperthyroidism and ophthalmopathy. TCRdb re-called the multiplex PCR reads with MiXCR, one entry per CDR3 protein. The table has nearly 600,000 distinct CDR3 sequences, more than 11% seen once; the top ten hold approximately 5.7%. Sequencing was done on a sample of blood. All receptors come from a woman aged 30 to 39 with Graves' hyperthyroidism that later progressed to Graves' ophthalmopathy. The CDR3 runs from the conserved cysteine through the conserved F or W. The D gene is left open where the match is weak. A row's size may be missing; if present it is once, few, many or a size class.

>NA|TRBJ1-1|14|TRBV28|many
TGTGCCAGCAGTTTACCGAGTAGTAACACTGAAGCTTTCTTT
CASSLPSSNTEAFF
>NA|TRBJ2-1|14|TRBV5-1|NA
TGCGTCAGCAGTAAGGTTCTGGGCGCTAATGAGCAGTTCTTC
CVSSKVLGANEQFF
>NA|TRBJ2-3|12|TRBV10-3|many
TGTGCCATCAGGTCTCCTACCAATACGCAGTATTTT
CAIRSPTNTQYF
>TRBD1|TRBJ2-2|18|TRBV19|NA
TGTGCCAGTAGTATAGGCGTCCCGGGACAGCCGAACACCGGGGAGCTGTTTTTT
CASSIGVPGQPNTGELFF
>NA|TRBJ2-3|14|TRBV7-9|many
TGTGCCAGCTCGGAGAAGCGGAACACAGATACGCAGTATTTT
CASSEKRNTDTQYF
>TRBD2|TRBJ2-1|16|TRBV12-3/TRBV12-4|many
TGTGCCAGCAGTTTAGTCCTAGCGGTCTCCTACAATGAGCAGTTCTTC
CASSLVLAVSYNEQFF
>NA|TRBJ2-7|15|TRBV18|NA
TGTGCCAGCTCACCCCCCGCAGGGGGGGGGAACGAGCAGTACTTC
CASSPPAGGGNEQYF
>NA|TRBJ2-7|12|TRBV3-1|many
TGTGCCAGCAGCCAAGATATGGGCGAGCAGTACTTC
CASSQDMGEQYF
>NA|TRBJ2-5|13|TRBV9|NA
TGTGCCAGCAGCGTAGACCCAACCGGGACCCAGTACTTC
CASSVDPTGTQYF
>NA|TRBJ1-5|13|TRBV2|many
TGTGCCAGTGGAATCAGGTTGGATCAGCCCCAGCATTTT
CASGIRLDQPQHF
>TRBD1|TRBJ2-7|13|TRBV7-8|many
TGTGCCAGCAGCCGGGACAGTGCCTACGAGCAGTACTTC
CASSRDSAYEQYF
>NA|TRBJ2-1|13|TRBV30|few
TGTGCCTTGACCCGGGCTAGTCTCGATGAGCAGTTCTTC
CALTRASLDEQFF
>NA|TRBJ2-2|16|TRBV7-8|NA
TGTGCCAGCAGCTTACGGCAACCAGCGAACACCGGGGAGCTGTTTTTT
CASSLRQPANTGELFF
>NA|TRBJ2-1|13|TRBV29-1|many
TGCAGCGTTGACACAGGGTCAGCGAATGAGCAGTTCTTC
CSVDTGSANEQFF
>NA|TRBJ2-3|13|TRBV13|many
TGTGCCAGCAGCTTGCAGAGCACAGATACGCAGTATTTT
CASSLQSTDTQYF
>TRBD2|TRBJ2-1|14|TRBV6-2/TRBV6-3|many
TGTGCCAGCATTGAGCTAGCGGGAAGCTATGAGCAGTTCTTC
CASIELAGSYEQFF
>NA|TRBJ1-5|14|TRBV30|many
TGTGCCTGGACAGGGGCAGGGGCAGGTCAGCCCCAGCATTTT
CAWTGAGAGQPQHF
>NA|TRBJ2-1|13|TRBV24-1|NA
TGTGCCACCAGTAGAAGCTCCTACAATGAGCAGTTCTTC
CATSRSSYNEQFF
>NA|TRBJ2-7|15|TRBV7-9|NA
TGTGCCAGCAGCCTAGAGGCTACTAGCCCCCACGAGCAGTACTTC
CASSLEATSPHEQYF
>TRBD2|TRBJ2-7|16|TRBV6-1|many
TGTGCCAGCAGAATAACTGGCGGGAGTACCCCCTACGAGCAGTACTTC
CASRITGGSTPYEQYF
>NA|TRBJ2-7|15|TRBV12-3/TRBV12-4|many
TGTGCCAGCAGTTTTGAGGCGGAGACGGAGTTCGAGCAGTACTTC
CASSFEAETEFEQYF
>NA|TRBJ1-1|14|TRBV20-1|many
TGCAGTGCTCTGGGGGGGCTGTGGGACACTGAAGCTTTCTTT
CSALGGLWDTEAFF
>TRBD2|TRBJ2-5|13|TRBV12-5|many
TGTGCTAGTGGTTTGCTGGGGGGGGAGACCCAGTACTTC
CASGLLGGETQYF
>TRBD2|TRBJ2-2|17|TRBV24-1|many
TGTGCCACCAGTGATGTAGCGGGAGCACGCAACACCGGGGAGCTGTTTTTT
CATSDVAGARNTGELFF
>NA|TRBJ1-3|16|TRBV20-1|many
TGCAGTGCTAGCGATATGTCCGGGGTCTCTGGAAACACCATATATTTT
CSASDMSGVSGNTIYF
>TRBD1|TRBJ1-1|13|TRBV30|many
TGTGCCTGGAGTGGCCCACAGGGGACTGAAGCTTTCTTT
CAWSGPQGTEAFF
>TRBD2|TRBJ2-3|15|TRBV28|many
TGTGCCAGCAAGTCCGCAGCGGGAGCCGTAGATACGCAGTATTTT
CASKSAAGAVDTQYF
>NA|TRBJ1-2|15|TRBV7-2|many
TGTGCCAGCAGCCTCTTACAGGGTTCGCGAAATGGCTACACCTTC
CASSLLQGSRNGYTF
>TRBD2|TRBJ2-7|15|TRBV28|many
TGTGCCAGCAGAGAAAGCGGGAGGAGCTCCTACGAGCAGTACTTC
CASRESGRSSYEQYF
>NA|TRBJ2-5|14|TRBV15|many
TGTGCCGCTAGCAAGGGGGGAGTCGCGGAGACCCAGTACTTC
CAASKGGVAETQYF
>NA|TRBJ2-7|14|TRBV20-1|many
TGCAGTGCTAGACCTCTGGACAGTACCTACGAGCAGTACTTC
CSARPLDSTYEQYF
>TRBD1|TRBJ1-2|15|TRBV7-9|many
TGTGCCAGCAGCTTATCAGACAGGGGGCTCCTAGGCTACACCTTC
CASSLSDRGLLGYTF
>TRBD1|TRBJ2-1|16|TRBV6-5|few
TGTGCCAGCAGTTACCAACGACAGGGGGAGAGGGATGAGCAGTTCTTC
CASSYQRQGERDEQFF
>NA|TRBJ2-1|13|TRBV19|NA
TGTGCCAGTAGTCGCGCCGCCCACAATGAGCAGTTCTTC
CASSRAAHNEQFF
>NA|TRBJ2-7|13|TRBV19|many
TGTGCCAGTAGTATTAAACAAACCTACGAGCAGTACTTC
CASSIKQTYEQYF
>NA|TRBJ2-7|12|TRBV27|NA
TGTGCCGCTGGCTCAGGGAACTACGAGCAGTACTTC
CAAGSGNYEQYF
>TRBD2|TRBJ2-3|16|TRBV11-2|many
TGTGCCAGCAGCTCGTGGACTAGCGGAAGCACAGATACGCAGTATTTT
CASSSWTSGSTDTQYF
>TRBD1|TRBJ2-1|14|TRBV5-5|NA
TGTGCCAGCAGCTTGGACAGGGGTAACAATGAGCAGTTCTTC
CASSLDRGNNEQFF
>TRBD1|TRBJ1-1|15|TRBV6-1|many
TGTGCCAGCAGTGAAGTCGGCAGGGGGGACACTGAAGCTTTCTTT
CASSEVGRGDTEAFF
>TRBD2|TRBJ2-5|13|TRBV20-1|many
TGCAGTGCTAGCGAACTAGCGGGGGAGACCCAGTACTTC
CSASELAGETQYF
>NA|TRBJ1-4|15|TRBV2|many
TGTGCCAGCACTGAGTCTAGGGGAACTAATGAAAAACTGTTTTTT
CASTESRGTNEKLFF
>TRBD1|TRBJ2-7|14|TRBV27|NA
TGTGCCAGCAGTCAGACAGGGGTCTACCCTGTGCAGTACTTC
CASSQTGVYPVQYF
>TRBD1|TRBJ2-7|16|TRBV6-5|many
TGTGCCAGCAGTTACTCGGGGGGGGGACAGGGCTACGAGCAGTACTTC
CASSYSGGGQGYEQYF
>NA|TRBJ1-3|13|TRBV5-5|NA
TGTGCCAGCAGCCCACGGGCTGGAAACACCATATATTTT
CASSPRAGNTIYF
>TRBD2|TRBJ2-7|21|TRBV28|NA
TGTGCCAGCAGTCCCCAGGGACTAGCGGGAGATCCGCACCCTTACTCCTACGAGCAGTACTTC
CASSPQGLAGDPHPYSYEQYF
>NA|TRBJ2-3|17|TRBV9|few
TGTGCCAGCAGCGTCCACCCCAGGGAGCCTGACACAGGTACGCAGTATTTT
CASSVHPREPDTGTQYF
>NA|TRBJ1-1|11|TRBV2|many
TGTGCCAGCAGAGGGGGGGGAGAAGCTTTCTTT
CASRGGGEAFF
>NA|TRBJ2-7|15|TRBV4-1|few
TGCGCCAGCAGCCAAGAAAGGCAGGCTGCCTACGAGCAGTACTTC
CASSQERQAAYEQYF
>NA|TRBJ2-7|14|TRBV30|NA
TGTGCCTGGAGTGAAGGGGGCCCGGGGGGCGAGCAGTACTTC
CAWSEGGPGGEQYF